The 23 T cell receptor beta chains in this list originate from one sample, sequenced in a study of Graves' ophthalmopathy and Graves' hyperthyroidism. For repertoire sequencing, the TCR beta CDR3 regions were amplified from RNA transcripts. The workflow started with a first-round RT-PCR run with HTBI primers and then moved on to a second-round multiplex PCR. Each CDR3 protein is one row after TCRdb ran MiXCR on the multiplex PCR reads. The table lists around 1,200,000 distinct CDR3 sequences, about 38% of them singletons. Sequencing was done on a sample of peripheral blood or thyroid tissue (not recorded which). Receptor source: an adult man with Graves' hyperthyroidism.

For this clonotype: Given a much more abundant clone one base away, this may be a read error. The chain couples TRBV7-9 to TRBJ2-7; D gene uncertain. With 5 bases removed from V and 5 bases from J, the gap between germline ends came to 10 bases. CDR3 length equals 12 residues. CDR1 and CDR2 (germline): SEHNR, FQNEAQ (reference sequence). The CDR3 DNA reads as TGTGCCAGCAGCCCCACCTCGGACGAGCAGTACTTC. It translates to CASSPTSDEQYF.

The chain uses TRBV19 and TRBJ2-7, with TRBD2 matching 7 bases. Germline V lookup: CDR1 LNHDA, CDR2 SQIVND (reference sequence). The CDR3 spans 17 residues. The V and J ends lost 5 bases and 6 bases, in that order; junction bases with no gene match: 19. The CDR3 region is CASSSPPGTTIVGEQYF. The DNA of the CDR3 is TGTGCCAGTAGTTCTCCCCCCGGGACTACTATCGTCGGCGAGCAGTACTTC.

At least ten counts were recorded for this clonotype. The rearrangement joins TRBV20-1 to TRBJ1-5; unclear D gene. Germline CDR1 and CDR2: DFQATT and SNEGSKA (reference sequence). The CDR3 is made up of 14 amino acids. V lost 1 base and J lost 0, with 7 bases in between. The CDR3 here is CSARADGSNQPQHF. Written as DNA, the CDR3 is TGCAGTGCTAGAGCGGACGGTAGCAATCAGCCCCAGCATTTT.

This clonotype was counted only a few times. V and J are TRBV6-5 and TRBJ2-2; D is uncertain. Germline V lookup: CDR1 MNHEY, CDR2 SVGAGI. The CDR3 has 16 amino acids. Trimming cost V 5 bases and J 0 bases, with 13 bases left between them. The CDR3 coding sequence is TGTGCCAGCAGTGTTTACGGGCTAGCGAACACCGGGGAGCTGTTTTTT. Its translation: CASSVYGLANTGELFF.

The chain recombines TRBV15 with TRBJ1-6; D gene uncertain. Germline V gene data show CDR1 as LNHNV and CDR2 as YYDKDF (reference sequence). The V and J ends lost 10 bases and 7 bases respectively, with 14 bases between them. The length of the CDR3 is 13 residues. The CDR3 protein is CASSFTANSPLHF. As DNA, the CDR3 is TGTGCCAGCAGTTTCACAGCAAATTCACCCCTCCACTTT.

This clonotype came up once. This is likely a read error, given that the CDR3 carries no conserved phenylalanine or tryptophan at its end. The limits of the CDR3 on the DNA are not certain, so only TCRdb's listed CDR3 is given. This sequence joins TRBV29-1 and TRBJ1-1; the D call in the table, TRBD1, was not verified against the DNA. CDR1 and CDR2 from the germline V gene are SQVTM and ANQGSEA. The CDR3 adds up to 9 amino acids, both ends counted. The CDR3: CSVDSVRVS.

This clonotype was found a few times. This chain links TRBV20-1 with TRBJ1-6; perhaps TRBD1 as D (5 bases). The CDR3 spans 16 residues. Trimming removed 3 bases at V and 7 bases at J, with 19 bases between. Germline CDR1 reads DFQATT; CDR2 reads SNEGSKA (reference sequence). CDR3 amino acids: CSARGQGGSGNSPLHF. As DNA, the CDR3 is TGCAGTGCTAGGGGGCAGGGTGGTTCGGGAAATTCACCCCTCCACTTT.

The chain has TRBV7-8 and TRBJ2-2, with 7 bases fitting TRBD1. This CDR3 has 18 residues. Germline V lookup: CDR1 SGHVS, CDR2 FQNEAQ. V dropped 8 bases and J dropped 4; count of bases not matched to a gene: 19. The DNA of the CDR3 is TGTGCCAGCCGACGCCTAGAGGGGAACAACAGGGGCACCGGGGAGCTGTTTTTT. It is translated as CASRRLEGNNRGTGELFF.

V gene TRBV2 combines with J gene TRBJ1-6, with TRBD1 as a possible D gene (5 bases). Germline CDR1 is SNHLY and CDR2 is FYNNEI. The CDR3 totals 15 residues. Trimming shortened V by 4 bases and J by 5 bases, and 12 bases separated the two germline ends. This CDR3 reads CASSGWDRDNSPLHF. DNA of the CDR3: TGTGCCAGCAGTGGTTGGGACCGAGATAATTCACCCCTCCACTTT.

In its sample, this clonotype was seen many times. V is TRBV5-1 and J is TRBJ1-6; no definite D call. Trimming cost V 0 bases and J 5 bases, with 12 bases left between them. Germline V gene data show CDR1 as SGHRS and CDR2 as YFSETQ. This CDR3 has 16 residues. The chain's CDR3 is CASSLAVPTDNSPLHF. CDR3 in DNA: TGCGCCAGCAGCTTGGCTGTGCCGACGGATAATTCACCCCTCCACTTT.

CDR3 in amino acids: CSALETVTQKLFF. CDR3 nucleotide sequence: TGCAGTGCCCTAGAAACAGTGACCCAAAAACTGTTTTTT. V gene TRBV20-1 combines with J gene TRBJ1-4; no firm D call. The CDR3 totals 13 residues. Between the trimmed V and J ends, which lost 6 bases and 9 bases, there was a span of 17 bases. From germline, CDR1 is DFQATT and CDR2 SNEGSKA (reference sequence).

This clonotype was seen many times. CDR3 protein: CASSFTGTGINSPLHF. CDR3 DNA: TGTGCCAGCAGTTTTACAGGGACTGGGATTAATTCACCCCTCCACTTT. The chain employs TRBV6-5 and TRBJ1-6; a possible D gene is TRBD1 (6 bases). The CDR3 has 16 residues. Germline values: CDR1 MNHEY, CDR2 SVGAGI. V lost 4 bases to trimming and J lost 6 bases, with 16 bases between them.

A remark on this clonotype: A much bigger clone sits one base away, suggesting this may be a read error. This chain links TRBV10-3 with TRBJ2-5, with D maybe TRBD2 (6 bases). Per the germline V gene, CDR1 is ENHRY and CDR2 is SYGVKD. V dropped 6 bases and J dropped 2 bases, with 10 bases sitting between them. The CDR3 runs 13 residues. The CDR3 is CAIRGGRQETQYF. In DNA, the CDR3 is TGTGCCATCAGGGGAGGACGGCAAGAGACCCAGTACTTC.

This clonotype was counted ten times or more. The DNA of the CDR3 is TGTGCCAGTAGTATTGGAGATTCTACGGCCGGCAATCAGCCCCAGCATTTT. This gives the protein CASSIGDSTAGNQPQHF. This chain joins TRBV19 and TRBJ1-5, with D unresolved. There are 17 residues in the CDR3. The V gene's germline CDR1 is LNHDA and CDR2 SQIVND (reference sequence). Trimming took off 3 bases at V and 2 bases at J, with 17 bases between the two ends.

Ten or more counts support this clonotype. The rearrangement uses TRBV29-1 and TRBJ2-7, with 8 bases matching TRBD1. There are 14 residues in the CDR3. The germline CDR1 and CDR2 sequences are SQVTM and ANQGSEA. J lost 1 base, V lost 1 base, and 3 bases had no gene match. CDR3 amino acids: CSVEVDRASYEQYF. The CDR3 region has the DNA TGCAGCGTTGAAGTGGACAGGGCATCCTACGAGCAGTACTTC.

This clonotype came up a few times. This chain connects TRBV2 to TRBJ1-3, with a possible D match to TRBD1 (5 bases). V lost 6 bases to trimming and J lost 9 bases, with 12 bases between them. Germline V lookup: CDR1 SNHLY, CDR2 FYNNEI. The CDR3 consists of 12 residues. CDR3 bases: TGTGCCAGCAGAGAGCAGGGATTCACCATATATTTT. It translates to CASREQGFTIYF.

This clonotype was observed many times. Here the CDR3 DNA reads TGCAGTGCTACCCGGACAGTAGGCGAGCAGTACTTC. The encoded protein is CSATRTVGEQYF. The gene calls are TRBV20-1 and TRBJ2-7, with D maybe TRBD1 (6 bases). Trimming took off 4 bases at V and 6 bases at J, with 13 bases between the two ends. This CDR3 is built from 12 residues. Germline CDR1 DFQATT, CDR2 SNEGSKA (reference sequence).

V usage is TRBV29-1 and J usage is TRBJ1-3; D possibly corresponds to TRBD1 (5 bases). CDR3 length: 13 amino acids. V shed 6 bases and J shed 1 base, with 10 bases lying between them. CDR1 SQVTM and CDR2 ANQGSEA come from the germline V gene. The CDR3 spells CSVDGGSGNTIYF. As DNA, the CDR3 is TGCAGCGTAGATGGGGGATCTGGAAACACCATATATTTT.

This clonotype was counted many times. The chain joins TRBV20-1 to TRBJ1-1; maybe TRBD1 (5 bases). The length of the CDR3 is 15 residues. Germline-derived CDR1 and CDR2 are DFQATT and SNEGSKA (reference sequence). The V gene lost 0 bases and the J gene lost 1 base, with 12 bases spanning the gap. CDR3 bases: TGCAGTGCTAGAGATCTAAGGCAGGGGAACACTGAAGCTTTCTTT. Encoded protein: CSARDLRQGNTEAFF.

This clonotype was seen repeatedly, ten times or more. This chain links TRBV7-2 with TRBJ1-5, with D hard to call. Germline V gene lookup returns CDR1 SGHTA and CDR2 FQGNSA. The ends were cut back, 2 bases at V and 3 bases at J, with 8 bases in the middle. This CDR3 contains 14 residues. The CDR3 protein is CASSLIRTNQPQHF. CDR3 DNA sequence: TGTGCCAGCAGCTTAATCCGTACCAATCAGCCCCAGCATTTT.

This sequence joins TRBV20-1 and TRBJ1-4, with D maybe TRBD1 (5 bases). The CDR3 runs to 15 residues. Per germline, CDR1 DFQATT and CDR2 SNEGSKA (reference sequence). V was trimmed by 0 bases and J by 3 bases, leaving 11 bases between them. CDR3 sequence reads: CSARDNRISNEKLFF. CDR3 sequence (DNA): TGCAGTGCTAGAGACAACAGGATCTCTAATGAAAAACTGTTTTTT.

This clonotype occurred a few times. V and J are TRBV4-1 and TRBJ2-7; D may be TRBD1 or TRBD2 (5 bases each). V was clipped by 2 bases and J by 4 bases, with 12 bases between them. Looked up from germline, CDR1 is MGHRA and CDR2 is YSYEKL. There are 14 residues in the CDR3. The CDR3 reads CASSQSGTRYEQYF. The CDR3 DNA follows: TGCGCCAGCAGCCAATCCGGGACCAGATACGAGCAGTACTTC.

The chain carries TRBV18 and TRBJ1-2; unclear D gene. The germline V and J ends were trimmed by 3 bases and 5 bases, with 7 bases remaining between them. Germline CDR1 and CDR2: KGHSH and LQKENI. CDR3 size: 12 residues. The CDR3 is CASSPTIYGYTF. CDR3 DNA: TGTGCCAGCTCACCTACGATTTATGGCTACACCTTC.